Each of the 21 T cell receptor beta chains below was sequenced from the same sample in a study of technical replicates of blood from several donors. Generated by immunoSEQ multiplex PCR, the TCRdb table keeps only in-frame clones and is missing some. The data contain about 79,000 clones, about 90% of them singletons. Specimen: T cells isolated from PBMCs. These receptor sequences come from a human donor in good health. Some clones in this sample may be carry-over from other donors' samples.

The chain links TRBV4-1 to TRBJ1-5; 8 bases are shared with TRBD1. Losses at the gene ends were 1 base for V and 7 bases for J; bases not matched to a gene: 6. Germline CDR1 reads MGHRA; CDR2 reads YSYEKL. This CDR3 has 15 residues. The CDR3 DNA sequence: TGCGCCAGCAGCCAAGCCGGACAGGGTGTCCAGCCCCAGCATTTT. Amino acid sequence: CASSQAGQGVQPQHF.

The V gene is TRBV18, the J gene TRBJ2-1; D is unclear. The CDR3 spans 15 residues. The V gene's germline CDR1 is KGHSH and CDR2 LQKENI. V dropped 3 bases and J dropped 6 bases, with 15 bases sitting between them. The CDR3 coding sequence is TGTGCCAGCTCACCTCGCGGCCTTTATGGCAATGAGCAGTTCTTC. It yields the protein CASSPRGLYGNEQFF.

This clone was recorded once. The rearrangement joins TRBV4-2 to TRBJ2-7; 8 bases are shared with TRBD2. The CDR3 is made up of 13 amino acids. Germline V gene data show CDR1 as LGHNA and CDR2 as YNFKEQ. The V gene end was trimmed by 4 bases and the J gene end by 5 bases; junction bases not matched to a gene: 4. CDR3 protein: CASSRLLADEQYF. In DNA, the CDR3 is TGTGCCAGCAGCCGATTACTAGCGGACGAGCAGTACTTC.

The rearrangement uses TRBV19 and TRBJ1-5, with a weak D call TRBD1 (6 bases). The CDR3 has 13 amino acids. Looked up from germline, CDR1 is LNHDA and CDR2 is SQIVND (reference sequence). V shed 7 bases and J shed 6 bases, with 13 bases lying between them. In DNA form, the CDR3 reads TGTGCCAGTAAGGGGGTTGGTATTCAGCCCCAGCATTTT. As protein: CASKGVGIQPQHF.

Written as DNA, the CDR3 is TGCGCCAGCAGTGACCCGGGACAGGGAATGGATGAGCAGTTCTTC. Its translation is CASSDPGQGMDEQFF. V and J are TRBV10-1 and TRBJ2-1, with 9 positions matching TRBD1. V was clipped by 3 bases and J by 8 bases; unmatched bases: 8. Germline CDR1 and CDR2: WNHNN and SYGVQD (reference sequence). CDR3 size: 15 residues.

The V call is TRBV6-5, the J call TRBJ1-1, with 7 bases lining up with TRBD1. The CDR3 contains 14 residues. CDR1 is MNHEY and CDR2 is SVGAGI in the germline V gene. V lost 4 bases, J lost 3 bases, and 5 bases stayed unmatched. Written as DNA, the CDR3 is TGTGCCAGCAGTTTACAGGGGTTGGACACTGAAGCTTTCTTT. It is translated as CASSLQGLDTEAFF.

The chain couples TRBV19 to TRBJ2-1, with 13 bases fitting TRBD2. Unmatched junction bases numbered 9, after V lost 10 bases and J lost 6 bases. This CDR3 has 15 residues. The germline gives CDR1 LNHDA, CDR2 SQIVND (reference sequence). The CDR3 DNA follows: TGTGCCACCCGGCCGGGACTAGCGGGACTCAATGAGCAGTTCTTC. This translates into CATRPGLAGLNEQFF.

The rearrangement links TRBV5-8 to TRBJ2-7; tentative D call: TRBD2 (5 bases). Per the germline V gene, CDR1 is SGHTS and CDR2 is YDEGEE. The V end was cut by 4 bases, the J end by 5 bases, with 10 bases between. This CDR3 is built from 12 residues. The CDR3 nucleotides read TGTGCCAGCAGCGGGAGAGTTAACGAGCAGTACTTC. Translating gives CASSGRVNEQYF.

This clone was observed a handful of times. DNA of the CDR3: TGTGCCAGTAGCACAGGGTCTGTAAATCAGCCCCAGCATTTT. It yields the protein CASSTGSVNQPQHF. J is TRBJ1-5 and V is TRBV19; weak D call: TRBD1 (6 bases). V was clipped by 6 bases and J by 4 bases, with 13 bases between them. The CDR3 is 14 residues long. Germline values: CDR1 LNHDA, CDR2 SQIVND (reference sequence).

The rearrangement uses TRBV30 and TRBJ2-5; D is unresolved. Gene TRBJ2-7 matches the end of the DNA better, so the J call may be wrong. Germline V lookup: CDR1 GTSNPN, CDR2 SVGIG (reference sequence). This CDR3 contains 11 residues. The CDR3 sequence: CAWSGFSEQYF. The CDR3 DNA is TGTGCCTGGAGTGGTTTTTCCGAGCAGTACTTC.

The V gene is TRBV6-1, the J gene TRBJ1-2; no clear D gene. Trimming shortened V by 3 bases and J by 1 base, and 6 bases separated the two germline ends. The CDR3 contains 13 residues. Germline V lookup: CDR1 MNHNS, CDR2 SASEGT. The CDR3 is CASSDRLNYGYTF. The CDR3, as DNA: TGTGCCAGCAGTGACAGGCTTAACTATGGCTACACCTTC.

This chain uses TRBV6-6 with TRBJ1-3; 7 bases match TRBD1. The CDR3 has 13 amino acids. In germline, CDR1 is MNHNY, CDR2 SVGAGI (reference sequence). V was clipped by 5 bases and J by 8 bases; unmatched bases: 6. In DNA form, the CDR3 reads TGTGCCAGCAGTCGACAGGGTTCACACACCATATATTTT. This sequence encodes CASSRQGSHTIYF.

The CDR3 DNA reads TGCGCCAGCAGCCTCGGGACAGGACCCTACGAGCAGTACTTC. Amino acid sequence: CASSLGTGPYEQYF. The V call is TRBV4-3, the J call TRBJ2-7; TRBD1 agrees at 8 bases. Germline loops: CDR1 LGHNA, CDR2 YSLEER. With 4 bases clipped from V and 2 bases from J, the junction kept 4 bases outside the gene matches. The CDR3 totals 14 residues.

In nucleotides, the CDR3 is TGTGCCAGCAGTTCAAACCCGACAGGGTCCACTGAAGCTTTCTTT. As protein: CASSSNPTGSTEAFF. This rearrangement joins TRBV27 to TRBJ1-1, with 7 bases fitting TRBD1. Per germline, CDR1 MNHEY and CDR2 SMNVEV (reference sequence). This CDR3 contains 15 residues. J gave up 4 bases and V 4 bases, and 9 bases lay outside the gene matches.

The gene calls are TRBV9 and TRBJ1-1; 8 nucleotides match TRBD1. The germline V gene encodes CDR1 SGDLS and CDR2 YYNGEE. V shed 0 bases and J 4 bases; nucleotides not matched to a gene: 2. This CDR3 region has 14 residues. CDR3 sequence (DNA): TGTGCCAGCAGCGTAGGAACAGGGGGCACTGAAGCTTTCTTT. This translates into CASSVGTGGTEAFF.

The chain combines TRBV9 with TRBJ2-1, with a possible D match to TRBD2 (5 bases). Trimming removed 0 bases from V and 3 bases from J, with 13 bases in between. Germline V gene lookup returns CDR1 SGDLS and CDR2 YYNGEE. The CDR3 is 16 residues long. The CDR3 coding sequence is TGTGCCAGCAGCGTAGTAGGGCTAGCCTACTACAATGAGCAGTTCTTC. Amino acids: CASSVVGLAYYNEQFF.

This clone was counted only a few times. The rearrangement uses TRBV7-2 and TRBJ1-5; tentative D call: TRBD1 (6 bases). V lost 4 bases, J lost 3 bases, and 7 bases lay in between. The CDR3 covers 13 residues. Germline loops: CDR1 SGHTA, CDR2 FQGNSA. The CDR3 nucleotides read TGTGCCAGCAGCTGGACAGACAATCAGCCCCAGCATTTT. The encoded protein is CASSWTDNQPQHF. The variable domain in full, completed from reference TRBV7-2 and TRBJ1-5, reads GAGVSQSPSNKVTEKGKDVELRCDPISGHTALYWYRQSLGQGLEFLIYFQGNSAPDKSGLPSDRFSAERTGGSVSTLTIQRTQQEDSAVYLCASSWTDNQPQHFGDGTRLSIL.

The chain joins TRBV13 to TRBJ2-7; tentatively, D is TRBD2 (6 bases). Trimming took 4 bases from V and 3 from J, leaving 7 bases between them. Germline V lookup: CDR1 PRHDT, CDR2 FYEKMQ (reference sequence). The CDR3 has 12 amino acids. CDR3 sequence (DNA): TGTGCCAGCAGCTCCGGGAGCTACGAGCAGTACTTC. Protein sequence: CASSSGSYEQYF.

This chain connects TRBV28 to TRBJ2-7; 11 positions match TRBD2. Per the germline V gene, CDR1 is MDHEN and CDR2 is SYDVKM. CDR3 length equals 15 residues. Losses at the gene ends were 6 bases for V and 3 bases for J; bases not matched to a gene: 7. The CDR3 loop is CASRPGTSGYYEQYF. In nucleotides, the CDR3 is TGTGCCAGCAGGCCAGGGACTAGCGGCTACTACGAGCAGTACTTC.

The count of this clone is one. V and J are TRBV5-6 and TRBJ1-3; D possibly corresponds to TRBD1 (6 bases). CDR1 is SGHDT and CDR2 is YYEEEE in the germline V gene. Trimming left V 4 bases short and J 4 bases short, with 18 bases between. The CDR3 is 16 amino acids. The DNA for the CDR3 is TGTGCCAGCAGCGAAGAAGGGGGAGAGTACGGAAACACCATATATTTT. It codes for CASSEEGGEYGNTIYF. Complete variable domain (other parts from reference TRBV5-6 and TRBJ1-3): DAGVTQSPTHLIKTRGQQVTLRCSPKSGHDTVSWYQQALGQGPQFIFQYYEEEERQRGNFPDRFSGHQFPNYSSELNVNALLLGDSALYLCASSEEGGEYGNTIYFGEGSWLTVV.

V gene TRBV7-9 combines with J gene TRBJ1-4; D gene ambiguous. The germline V gene has CDR1 SEHNR and CDR2 FQNEAQ (reference sequence). The CDR3 runs to 12 residues. V lost 5 bases and J lost 14, with 15 bases in between. The CDR3 DNA reads as TGTGCCAGCAGCCCGACCCGGGATAAGCTGTTTTTT. It is translated as CASSPTRDKLFF.